This TCR beta chain was recorded in a study of blood T cell repertoires in COVID-19. Study context: Acute and convalescent COVID-19 samples came from the United States, Italy and Spain. Sources were T cells, B-cell-depleted T cells, or PBMCs; the material itself was cDNA or gDNA.

In the original workflow: Amplified reference gene primers provided the basis for estimating nucleated cell counts. Method: immunoSEQ multiplex PCR; TCRdb's copy keeps in-frame clones and lacks some. The V and J calls and the clone size are those of that table, but D and trimming were determined from the DNA. The profile shows 200,000 or so clones, over 75% of them singletons. During active infection, Seattle patients enrolled and were then monitored through disease. Sequencing used peripheral blood. The receptor was isolated from a person aged 70 to 79 with COVID-19, enrolled during active disease.

The CDR3 loop is CASRSQGWTEAFF. As DNA, the CDR3 is TGTGCCAGCAGGAGTCAGGGGTGGACTGAAGCTTTCTTT. The chain employs TRBV27 and TRBJ1-1; a possible D gene is TRBD1 (6 bases). The CDR3 has 13 amino acids. The V end was cut by 6 bases, the J end by 5 bases, with 13 bases between. Germline V gene sequence: CDR1 MNHEY, CDR2 SMNVEV (reference sequence).